Listed below are T cell receptor beta chains from one sample, sequenced in a study of cytomegalovirus exposure and HLA in healthy donors. Here immunoSEQ multiplex PCR was the method, and the copy in TCRdb shows in-frame clones only, minus some. Here the sample spans 150,000 to 200,000 clones, 12% being singletons. Material: PBMCs. The origin of the receptors is a man aged 50-59 years in good health and CMV-seropositive. CDR3s include the opening cysteine and the closing phenylalanine or tryptophan.

V	J	CDR3
TRBV5-4	TRBJ2-5	CASSSLAGVETQYF
TRBV4-3	TRBJ2-4	CARSRDRYDIQYF
TRBV30	TRBJ2-7	CAWSFWAPTKGSSYEQYF
TRBV19	TRBJ1-1	CASSTGTGFRTEAFF
TRBV30	TRBJ1-3	CAWSPAGANLGNTIYF
TRBV11-3	TRBJ1-1	CASSPRGLKAEAFF
TRBV30	TRBJ1-1	CAWSVNRNTEAFF
TRBV27	TRBJ1-2	CASSLRQNYGYTF
TRBV7-2	TRBJ1-2	CASSSGDRGIYGYTF
TRBV6-5	TRBJ1-1	CASSYGQGTTEAFF
TRBV19	TRBJ2-3	CASSPPGGPTDTQYF
TRBV10-3	TRBJ1-1	CAISGAGANTEAFF
TRBV28	TRBJ2-3	CASQPGGSTDTQYF
TRBV19	TRBJ1-3	CASSTGIGNTIYF
TRBV14	TRBJ2-1	CASSHLAGRSYNEQFF
TRBV6-5	TRBJ1-6	CASSRQAFSPLHF
TRBV6-5	TRBJ2-4	CASSYSTRRGGNIQYF
TRBV27	TRBJ2-3	CASSFSLSDTQYF
TRBV9	TRBJ2-3	CASSDPQGSDTQYF
TRBV7-2	TRBJ2-6	CASSSAGTGRSGANVLTF
TRBV6-5	TRBJ1-2	CASTRGSLNYGYTF
TRBV5-1	TRBJ1-5	CASSLGGGNQPQHF
TRBV5-1	TRBJ2-5	CASSLAGESTQYF
TRBV5-1	TRBJ2-3	CASGAGHIDTQYF
TRBV7-2	TRBJ2-6	CASSITGSGANVLTF
TRBV7-9	TRBJ1-4	CASSLDTGSNEKLFF
TRBV2	TRBJ1-6	CASSGGQANSPLHF
TRBV4-1	TRBJ2-5	CASSQEAASGRETQYF
TRBV5-6	TRBJ2-5	CASSLAAGGIKETQYF
TRBV6-7	TRBJ2-2	CASRRTPTGRNNTGELFF
TRBV10-3	TRBJ1-4	CAISELSGANEKLFF
TRBV5-6	TRBJ1-1	CASSLVRQATEAFF
TRBV28	TRBJ2-1	CASRGGTYNEQFF
TRBV19	TRBJ1-6	CASSTGSSYNSPLHF
TRBV15	TRBJ1-1	CATSRGGRGAGGNTEAFF
TRBV5-1	TRBJ2-3	CASSLGTGRDTQYF
TRBV7-6	TRBJ1-6	CASSRGGRGSISPLHF
TRBV10-3	TRBJ2-3	CATRLSGLAGSDTQYF
TRBV19	TRBJ2-3	CASIGTMGPTDTQYF
TRBV7-2	TRBJ2-3	CASSTPSGGDTQYF
TRBV15	TRBJ1-1	CATSRRTGVLLGQAFF
TRBV20-1	TRBJ1-1	CSARRDTEAFF
TRBV28	TRBJ1-1	CASSLTGGEAFF
TRBV2	TRBJ1-6	CASSPGTGNSPLHF
TRBV5-1	TRBJ2-2	CASKSGGSNTGELFF
TRBV5-4	TRBJ2-3	CASRRSGAGESTDTQYF
TRBV9	TRBJ1-3	CASSPVGSGSGNTIYF
TRBV9	TRBJ1-2	CASSWEGSNYGYTF
TRBV5-1	TRBJ1-4	CASSLYGGDEKLFF
TRBV5-5	TRBJ1-1	CASSSQGALNTEAFF
TRBV7-9	TRBJ1-2	CASSLAPPGALHYGYTF
TRBV7-2	TRBJ2-7	CASSLVGALRGEQYF
TRBV6-5	TRBJ1-1	CASSFQISPRGTEAFF